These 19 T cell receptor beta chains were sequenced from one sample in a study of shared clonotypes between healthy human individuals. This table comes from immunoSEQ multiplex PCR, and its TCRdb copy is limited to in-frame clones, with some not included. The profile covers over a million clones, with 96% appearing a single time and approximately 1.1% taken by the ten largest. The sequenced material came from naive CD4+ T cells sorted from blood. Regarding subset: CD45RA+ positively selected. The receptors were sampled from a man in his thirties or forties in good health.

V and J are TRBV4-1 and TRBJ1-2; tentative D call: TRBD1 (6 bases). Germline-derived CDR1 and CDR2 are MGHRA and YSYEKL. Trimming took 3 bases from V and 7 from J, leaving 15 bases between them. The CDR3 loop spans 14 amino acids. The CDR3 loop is CASSQREGGGGYTF. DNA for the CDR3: TGCGCCAGCAGCCAGCGAGAGGGGGGCGGTGGCTACACCTTC.

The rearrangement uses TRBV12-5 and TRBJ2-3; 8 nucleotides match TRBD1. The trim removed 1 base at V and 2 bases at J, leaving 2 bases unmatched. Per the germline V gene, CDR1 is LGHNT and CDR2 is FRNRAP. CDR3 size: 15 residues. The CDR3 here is CASGLDQGATDTQYF. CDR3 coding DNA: TGTGCTAGTGGTTTGGATCAGGGGGCCACAGATACGCAGTATTTT.

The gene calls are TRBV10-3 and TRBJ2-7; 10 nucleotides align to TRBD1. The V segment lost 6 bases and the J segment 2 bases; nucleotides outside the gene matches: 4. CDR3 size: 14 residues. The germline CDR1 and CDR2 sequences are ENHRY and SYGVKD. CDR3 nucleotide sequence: TGTGCCATCAGCAAGGGACAGGGGCCCTACGAGCAGTACTTC. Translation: CAISKGQGPYEQYF.

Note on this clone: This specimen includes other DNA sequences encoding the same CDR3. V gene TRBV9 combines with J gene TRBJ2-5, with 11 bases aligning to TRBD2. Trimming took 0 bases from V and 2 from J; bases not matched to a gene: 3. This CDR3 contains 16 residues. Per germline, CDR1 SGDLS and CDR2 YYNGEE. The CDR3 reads CASSVGSSGRQETQYF. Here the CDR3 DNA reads TGTGCCAGCAGCGTAGGGTCTAGCGGGAGGCAAGAGACCCAGTACTTC.

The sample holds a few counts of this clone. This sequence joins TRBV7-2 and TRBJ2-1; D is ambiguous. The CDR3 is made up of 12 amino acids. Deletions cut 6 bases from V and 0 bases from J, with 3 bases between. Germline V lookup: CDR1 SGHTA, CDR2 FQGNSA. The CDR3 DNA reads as TGTGCCAGCAGTAACTCCTACAATGAGCAGTTCTTC. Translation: CASSNSYNEQFF.

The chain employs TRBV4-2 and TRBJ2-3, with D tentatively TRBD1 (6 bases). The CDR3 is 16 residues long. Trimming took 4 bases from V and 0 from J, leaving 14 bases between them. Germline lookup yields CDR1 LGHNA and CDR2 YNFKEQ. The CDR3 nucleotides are TGTGCCAGCAGCCTGAGACAGGCTGCTAGCACAGATACGCAGTATTTT. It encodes CASSLRQAASTDTQYF.

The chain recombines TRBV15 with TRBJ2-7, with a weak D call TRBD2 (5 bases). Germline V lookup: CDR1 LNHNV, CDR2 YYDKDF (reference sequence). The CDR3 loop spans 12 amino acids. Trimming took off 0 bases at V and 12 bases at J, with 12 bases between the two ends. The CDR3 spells CATSRDQGSGYF. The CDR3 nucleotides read TGTGCCACCAGCAGAGATCAAGGCAGCGGGTACTTC. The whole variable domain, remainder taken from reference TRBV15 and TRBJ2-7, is DAMVIQNPRYQVTQFGKPVTLSCSQTLNHNVMYWYQQKSSQAPKLLFHYYDKDFNNEADTPDNFQSRRPNTSFCFLDIRSPGLGDTAMYLCATSRDQGSGYFGPGTRLTVT.

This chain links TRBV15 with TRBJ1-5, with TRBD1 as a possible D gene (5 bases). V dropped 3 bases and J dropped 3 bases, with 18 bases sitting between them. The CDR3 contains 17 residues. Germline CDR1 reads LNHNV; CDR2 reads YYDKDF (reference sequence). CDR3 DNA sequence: TGTGCCACCAGCAGCCTAAGGTGGGACGGCATCAATCAGCCCCAGCATTTT. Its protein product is CATSSLRWDGINQPQHF.

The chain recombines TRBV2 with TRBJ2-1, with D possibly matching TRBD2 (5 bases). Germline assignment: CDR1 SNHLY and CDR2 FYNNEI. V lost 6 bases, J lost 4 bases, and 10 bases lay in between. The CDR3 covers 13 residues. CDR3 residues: CASSSGWYNEQFF. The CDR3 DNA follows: TGTGCCAGCAGCTCGGGGTGGTACAATGAGCAGTTCTTC.

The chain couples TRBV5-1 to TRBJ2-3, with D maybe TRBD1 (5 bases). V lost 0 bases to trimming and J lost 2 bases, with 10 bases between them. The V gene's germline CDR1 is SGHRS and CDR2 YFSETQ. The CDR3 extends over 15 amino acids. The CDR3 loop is CASSLEGIHTDTQYF. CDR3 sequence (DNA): TGCGCCAGCAGCTTGGAGGGGATACACACAGATACGCAGTATTTT. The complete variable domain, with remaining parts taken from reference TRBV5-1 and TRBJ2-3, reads KAGVTQTPRYLIKTRGQQVTLSCSPISGHRSVSWYQQTPGQGLQFLFEYFSETQRNKGNFPGRFSGRQFSNSRSEMNVSTLELGDSALYLCASSLEGIHTDTQYFGPGTRLTVL.

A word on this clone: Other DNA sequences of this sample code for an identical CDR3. CDR3 DNA sequence: TGTGCCAGCAGTTCACCGGGACAGGGTGAAAAACTGTTTTTT. Protein product: CASSSPGQGEKLFF. This chain links TRBV28 with TRBJ1-4; 9 positions agree with TRBD1. The CDR3 has 14 amino acids. CDR1 and CDR2 (germline): MDHEN, SYDVKM. J was trimmed by 7 bases and V by 4 bases; bases with no gene match: 4.

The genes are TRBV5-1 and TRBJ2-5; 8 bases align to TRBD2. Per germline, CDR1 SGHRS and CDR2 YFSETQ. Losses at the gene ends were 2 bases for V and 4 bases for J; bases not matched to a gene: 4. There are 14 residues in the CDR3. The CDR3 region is CASSFSGSGETQYF. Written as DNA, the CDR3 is TGCGCCAGCAGCTTCAGCGGGAGTGGAGAGACCCAGTACTTC.

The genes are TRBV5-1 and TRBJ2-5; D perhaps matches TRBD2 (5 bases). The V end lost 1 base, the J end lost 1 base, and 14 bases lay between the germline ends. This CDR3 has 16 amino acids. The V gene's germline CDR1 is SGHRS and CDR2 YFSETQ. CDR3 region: CASSLSFPAGQETQYF. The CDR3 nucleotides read TGCGCCAGCAGCTTGAGCTTTCCGGCGGGCCAAGAGACCCAGTACTTC.

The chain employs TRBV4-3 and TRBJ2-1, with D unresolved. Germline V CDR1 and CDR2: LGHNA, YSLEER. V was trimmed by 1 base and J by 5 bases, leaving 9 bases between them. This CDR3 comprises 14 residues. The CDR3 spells CASSQVHEDNEQFF. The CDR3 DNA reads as TGCGCCAGCAGCCAAGTGCACGAGGACAATGAGCAGTTCTTC.

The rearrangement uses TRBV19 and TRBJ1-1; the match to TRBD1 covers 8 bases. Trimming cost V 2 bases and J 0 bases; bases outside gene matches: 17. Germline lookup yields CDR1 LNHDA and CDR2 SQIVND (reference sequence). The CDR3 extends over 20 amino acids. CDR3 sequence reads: CASSIRGLLQGVRMNTEAFF. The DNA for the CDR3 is TGTGCCAGTAGTATACGGGGGCTTTTACAGGGGGTAAGGATGAACACTGAAGCTTTCTTT.

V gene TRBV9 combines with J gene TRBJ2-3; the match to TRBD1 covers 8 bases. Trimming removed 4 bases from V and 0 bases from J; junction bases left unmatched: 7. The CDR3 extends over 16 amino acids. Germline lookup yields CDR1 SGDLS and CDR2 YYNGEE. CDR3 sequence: CASSPIGTGSTDTQYF. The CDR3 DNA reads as TGTGCCAGCAGCCCCATAGGGACAGGAAGCACAGATACGCAGTATTTT.

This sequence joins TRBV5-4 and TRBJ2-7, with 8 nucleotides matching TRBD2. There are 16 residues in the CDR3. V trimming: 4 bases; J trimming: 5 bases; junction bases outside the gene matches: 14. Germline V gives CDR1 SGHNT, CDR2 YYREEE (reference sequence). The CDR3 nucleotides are TGTGCCAGCAGCCACGACTCGGCGGGAGGCCTGCACGAGCAGTACTTC. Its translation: CASSHDSAGGLHEQYF.

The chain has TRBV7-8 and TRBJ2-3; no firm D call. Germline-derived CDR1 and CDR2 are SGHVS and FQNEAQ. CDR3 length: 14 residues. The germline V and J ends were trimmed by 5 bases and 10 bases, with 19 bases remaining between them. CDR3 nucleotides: TGTGCCAGCAGCCCCAAAACCCGCCGGACCCCGCAGTATTTT. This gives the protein CASSPKTRRTPQYF. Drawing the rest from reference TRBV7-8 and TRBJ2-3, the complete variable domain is GAGVSQSPRYKVAKRGQDVALRCDPISGHVSLFWYQQALGQGPEFLTYFQNEAQLDKSGLPSDRFFAERPEGSVSTLKIQRTQQEDSAVYLCASSPKTRRTPQYFGPGTRLTVL.

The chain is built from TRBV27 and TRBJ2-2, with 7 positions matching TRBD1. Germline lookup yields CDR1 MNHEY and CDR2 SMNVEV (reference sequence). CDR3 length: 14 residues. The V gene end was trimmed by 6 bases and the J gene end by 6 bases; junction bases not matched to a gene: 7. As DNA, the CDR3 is TGTGCCAGCAGCACAACAGGGGCCCCCGGGGAGCTGTTTTTT. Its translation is CASSTTGAPGELFF.